The entry that follows covers one T cell receptor beta chain sequence. Its antigen is undetermined. This sample includes further DNA sequences coding for the same CDR3. The data are from a study of OX40 agonist ivuxolimab in advanced cancers. Study-wide points: Compared with CD4+, CD8+ T cells on average had more expanded clones.

With autoimmune disease history or systemic immunosuppression, patients were excluded. Only in-frame clones appear in the TCRdb table, and some are missing; sequencing was by immunoSEQ multiplex PCR. The sample carries 45,000 to 65,000 clones, around 87% recorded once. Trimming pared 0 bases from V and 4 bases from J, leaving 7 bases between. The CDR3 spans 13 residues. Germline loops: CDR1 MNHEY, CDR2 SVGAGI. V and J are TRBV6-5 and TRBJ2-7; D unclear. This TCR was recovered from an adult with an advanced solid tumor such as melanoma, head and neck, liver or kidney cancer. Sequencing was performed on CD4+ or CD8+ T cells sorted from blood, taken in a trial of the OX40 agonist ivuxolimab. CDR3 amino acids: CASSYSQGYEQYF. Here the CDR3 DNA reads TGTGCCAGCAGTTACTCACAAGGATACGAGCAGTACTTC.